This TCR beta chain was identified in a study of T cell responses to AZD1222 COVID-19 vaccine. Findings and caveats of the study: Donors skewed white British and female; clonal diversity was possibly underestimated. Reports indicate that nearly half of spike-specific TCRs are directed at unmutated variant regions.

As for this clone: Its antigen is still unknown.

The CDR3 is made up of 16 amino acids. The V end lost 1 base, the J end lost 0 bases, and 13 bases lay between the germline ends. Germline loops: CDR1 MGHRA, CDR2 YSYEKL. Clones were read by immunoSEQ multiplex PCR, and TCRdb kept only the in-frame ones, dropping some. The sample yields under 90,000 clones, 80% to 90% seen once. Timing groups of about 4 and about 12 weeks for second doses were pooled. The origin of this receptor is an adult who received the AZD1222 COVID-19 vaccine. The genes are TRBV4-1 and TRBJ2-7; D not resolved. Specimen: peripheral blood, collected 28 days after the second AZD1222 dose. DNA of the CDR3: TGCGCCAGCAGCCAAGCCCCGGGTCCTAGCTCCTACGAGCAGTACTTC. Amino acid sequence: CASSQAPGPSSYEQYF.